Each of the 2 T cell receptor beta chains below was sequenced from the same sample in a study of glioma-infiltrating T cells (dated by TCRdb to about 2016). Sequenced on an Illumina MiSeq. TCR alpha and beta CDR3 regions were amplified with the iRepertoire nested amplicon-rescue multiplex PCR (arm-PCR) platform from RNA. The public sequencing data were trimmed at Q25 with fastp and processed into clonotypes with MiXCR by TCRdb, which kept only in-frame beta chains. Rows are unified per CDR3 protein, each entry keeping the most common DNA and genes. The sample yields 160,000 or so distinct CDR3 sequences; approximately 40% were counted once. The top ten clonotypes cover roughly 5.5% of the sample. The sample taken for sequencing was glioma tissue, nonneoplastic brain tissue, or PBMCs (not recorded which). These TCRs come from a human donor with low-grade glioma or glioblastoma, undergoing nonglioma brain surgery, or in good health (not recorded which).

Worth noting for this clonotype: A much larger clonotype is one base distant, so this may be a read error. The gene calls are TRBV20-1 and TRBJ2-7; no firm D call. This CDR3 has 15 residues. Trimming cost V 3 bases and J 5 bases, with 20 bases left between them. Germline loops: CDR1 DFQATT, CDR2 SNEGSKA (reference sequence). The chain's CDR3 is CSASPLTQWSHEQYF. The CDR3 region has the DNA TGCAGTGCTAGTCCGCTTACCCAGTGGTCCCACGAGCAGTACTTC.

Ten or more counts support this clonotype. The V and J genes are TRBV20-1 and TRBJ2-1; TRBD2 is a possible D gene (5 bases). Germline lookup yields CDR1 DFQATT and CDR2 SNEGSKA (reference sequence). This CDR3 has 14 amino acids. V gave up 6 bases and J gave up 5 bases, with 17 bases separating them. The CDR3 spells CSAADGEVHNEQFF. CDR3 bases: TGCAGTGCAGCCGACGGGGAAGTACACAATGAGCAGTTCTTC.